This T cell receptor beta chain was captured by sequencing in a study of cytomegalovirus exposure and HLA in healthy donors. Remarks on this clone: Its antigen is not known.

In germline, CDR1 is SGHRS, CDR2 YFSETQ. The CDR3 is made up of 15 amino acids. Trimming left V 1 base short and J 1 base short, with 10 bases between. Study observations and caveats: TCR association rates varied by HLA locus in a later analysis, with DRB1 highest and HLA-C lowest. Common viral pathogens were later found to be apparently linked to several of the most significant clusters. A reported reduction in N-insertions relative to the approximately 670-donor mean was seen in an Asian-associated ancestry cluster in a later analysis.

The PCR employed 60 Vbeta primers together with 13 Jbeta primers. Method: immunoSEQ multiplex PCR; TCRdb's copy keeps in-frame clones and lacks some. This sample carries approximately 170,000 clones, 65% to 75% of them seen once, and the ten largest clones take about 1.4%. The rearrangement joins TRBV5-1 to TRBJ2-3, with D perhaps TRBD2 (5 bases). The TCR originated in a girl under 18 in good health and CMV-seronegative. The specimen sequenced was PBMCs. CDR3 sequence: CASSLQRTGTDTQYF. In DNA, the CDR3 is TGCGCCAGCAGCTTGCAGCGGACCGGCACAGATACGCAGTATTTT.